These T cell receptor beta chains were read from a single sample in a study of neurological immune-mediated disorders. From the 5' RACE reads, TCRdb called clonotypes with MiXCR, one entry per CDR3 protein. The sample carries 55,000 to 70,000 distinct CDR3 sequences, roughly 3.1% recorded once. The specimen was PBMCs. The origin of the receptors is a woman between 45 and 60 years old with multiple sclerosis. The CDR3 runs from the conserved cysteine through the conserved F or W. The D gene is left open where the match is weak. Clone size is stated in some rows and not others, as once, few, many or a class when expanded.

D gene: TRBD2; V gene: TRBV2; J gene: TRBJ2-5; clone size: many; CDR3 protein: CASSGVSGAQETQYF; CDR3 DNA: TGTGCCAGCAGTGGGGTTAGCGGGGCCCAAGAGACCCAGTACTTC
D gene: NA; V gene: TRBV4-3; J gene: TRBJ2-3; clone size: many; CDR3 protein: CASSQEEGGRTDTQYF; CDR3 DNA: TGCGCCAGCAGCCAAGAAGAGGGGGGTCGCACAGATACGCAGTATTTT
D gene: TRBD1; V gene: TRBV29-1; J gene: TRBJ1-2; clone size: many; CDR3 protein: CSDETQGAGGYTF; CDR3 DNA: TGCAGCGACGAAACTCAGGGGGCAGGTGGCTACACCTTC
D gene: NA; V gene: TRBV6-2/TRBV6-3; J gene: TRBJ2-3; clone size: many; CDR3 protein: CASTTGRFGTDTQYF; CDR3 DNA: TGTGCCAGCACTACAGGGCGTTTTGGCACAGATACGCAGTATTTT
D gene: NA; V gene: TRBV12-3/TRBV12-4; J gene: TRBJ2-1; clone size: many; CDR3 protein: CASSLQGRGGGNEQFF; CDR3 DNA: TGTGCCAGCAGTTTACAAGGGCGAGGGGGGGGAAATGAGCAGTTCTTC
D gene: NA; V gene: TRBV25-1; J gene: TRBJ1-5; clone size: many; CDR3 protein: CASSESGIHSNQPQHF; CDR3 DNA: TGTGCCAGCAGTGAATCAGGGATTCATAGCAATCAGCCCCAGCATTTT
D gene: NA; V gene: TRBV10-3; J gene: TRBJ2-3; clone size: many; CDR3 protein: CAISESIGRANPDTQYF; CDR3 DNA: TGTGCCATCAGTGAGTCGATTGGTCGAGCGAACCCAGATACGCAGTATTTT
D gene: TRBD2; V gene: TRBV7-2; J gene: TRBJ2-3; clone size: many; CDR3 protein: CASSLAGASGGAILDTQYF; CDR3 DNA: TGTGCCAGCAGCTTAGCCGGGGCTAGCGGGGGGGCCATTTTAGATACGCAGTATTTT
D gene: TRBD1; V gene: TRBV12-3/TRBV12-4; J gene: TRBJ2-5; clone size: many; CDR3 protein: CASRTGTGGETQYF; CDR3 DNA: TGTGCCAGCAGAACCGGGACAGGGGGAGAGACCCAGTACTTC
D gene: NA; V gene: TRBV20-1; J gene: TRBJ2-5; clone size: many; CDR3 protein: CSVLDGRDQETQYF; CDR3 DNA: TGCAGTGTGCTAGATGGTAGGGACCAAGAGACCCAGTACTTC
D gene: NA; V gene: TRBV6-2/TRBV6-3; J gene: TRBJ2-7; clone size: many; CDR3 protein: CASSRGSYEQYF; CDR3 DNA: TGTGCCAGCAGCCGGGGCTCCTACGAGCAGTACTTC
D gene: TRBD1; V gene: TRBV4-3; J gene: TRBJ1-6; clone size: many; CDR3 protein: CASSQGGQGTYNSPLHF; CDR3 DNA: TGCGCCAGCAGCCAAGGGGGACAGGGCACCTATAATTCACCCCTCCACTTT
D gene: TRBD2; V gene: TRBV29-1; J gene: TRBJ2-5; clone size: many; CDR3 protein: CSVEDRIGSGVGKTQYF; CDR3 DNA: TGCAGCGTTGAAGATCGTATAGGGAGCGGGGTGGGGAAGACCCAGTACTTC
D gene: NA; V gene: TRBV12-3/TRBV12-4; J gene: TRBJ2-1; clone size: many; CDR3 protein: CASSLSRGNEQFF; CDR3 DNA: TGTGCCAGCAGTTTAAGTCGAGGTAATGAGCAGTTCTTC
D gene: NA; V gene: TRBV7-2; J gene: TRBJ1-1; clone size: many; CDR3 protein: CASSSLVGTEAFF; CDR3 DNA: TGTGCCAGCAGCTCCCTCGTGGGGACTGAAGCTTTCTTT
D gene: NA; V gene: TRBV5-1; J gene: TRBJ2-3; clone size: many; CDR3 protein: CASSSQVTLTDTQYF; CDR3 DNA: TGCGCCAGCAGCTCCCAAGTAACCCTCACAGATACGCAGTATTTT
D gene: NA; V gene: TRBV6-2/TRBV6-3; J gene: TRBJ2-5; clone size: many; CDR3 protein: CASSRGLETQYF; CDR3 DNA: TGTGCCAGCAGTAGGGGACTAGAGACCCAGTACTTC
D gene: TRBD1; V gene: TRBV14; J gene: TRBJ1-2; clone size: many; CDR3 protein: CASSHELQGNYGYTF; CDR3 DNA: TGTGCCAGCAGCCACGAGCTACAGGGGAACTATGGCTACACCTTC
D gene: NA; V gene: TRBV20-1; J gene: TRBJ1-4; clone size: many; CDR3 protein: CSFTGNEKLFF; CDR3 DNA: TGCAGCTTCACAGGAAATGAAAAACTGTTTTTT
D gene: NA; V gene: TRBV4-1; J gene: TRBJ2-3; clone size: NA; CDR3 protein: CASSQAWQGEDTQYF; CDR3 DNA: TGCGCCAGCAGCCAAGCCTGGCAGGGTGAAGATACGCAGTATTTT
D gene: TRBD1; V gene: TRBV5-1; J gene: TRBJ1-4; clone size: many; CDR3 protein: CASSFGTGSKGNEKLFF; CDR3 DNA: TGCGCCAGCAGCTTCGGGACAGGGTCCAAGGGTAATGAAAAACTGTTTTTT
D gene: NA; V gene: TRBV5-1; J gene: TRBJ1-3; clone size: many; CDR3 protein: CASSLNIRASSGNTIYF; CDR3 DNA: TGCGCCAGCAGCTTGAATATTCGCGCCAGCTCTGGAAACACCATATATTTT
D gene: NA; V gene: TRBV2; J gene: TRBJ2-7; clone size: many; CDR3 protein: CASSGSIRENEQYF; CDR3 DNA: TGTGCCAGCAGTGGAAGTATCAGGGAAAACGAGCAGTACTTC
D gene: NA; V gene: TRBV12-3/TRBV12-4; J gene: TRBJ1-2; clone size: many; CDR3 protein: CASKQIGSYGYTF; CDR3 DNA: TGTGCCAGCAAACAAATCGGGAGCTATGGCTACACCTTC
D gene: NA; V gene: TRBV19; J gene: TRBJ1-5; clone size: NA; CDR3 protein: CASSGRLSNQPQHF; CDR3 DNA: TGTGCCAGTAGCGGCCGGCTGAGCAATCAGCCCCAGCATTTT
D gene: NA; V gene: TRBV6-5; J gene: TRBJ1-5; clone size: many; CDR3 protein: CASSFRQDNQPQHF; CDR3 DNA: TGTGCCAGCAGTTTCCGACAGGACAATCAGCCCCAGCATTTT
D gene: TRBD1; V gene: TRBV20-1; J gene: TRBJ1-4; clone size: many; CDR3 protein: CSVYRGGNEKLFF; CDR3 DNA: TGCAGTGTTTACAGGGGAGGAAATGAAAAACTGTTTTTT
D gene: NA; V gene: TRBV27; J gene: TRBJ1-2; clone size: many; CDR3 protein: CASSLGGSYGYTF; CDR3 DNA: TGTGCCAGCAGTTTAGGGGGTAGCTATGGCTACACCTTC
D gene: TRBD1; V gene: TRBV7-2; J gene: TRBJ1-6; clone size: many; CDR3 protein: CASSQPGQGASPLHF; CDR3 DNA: TGTGCCAGCAGCCAGCCGGGACAGGGGGCTTCACCCCTCCACTTT
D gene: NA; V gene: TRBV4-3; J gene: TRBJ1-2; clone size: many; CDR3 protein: CASSQVARDGGYTF; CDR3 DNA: TGCGCCAGCAGCCAAGTGGCGAGGGATGGGGGCTACACCTTC
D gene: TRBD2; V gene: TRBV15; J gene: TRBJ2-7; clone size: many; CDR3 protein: CATTSGSRSEQYF; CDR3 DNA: TGTGCCACTACTAGCGGGAGTAGGTCCGAGCAGTACTTC
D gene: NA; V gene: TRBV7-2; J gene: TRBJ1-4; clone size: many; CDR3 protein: CASSLRRGEEKLFF; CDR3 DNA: TGTGCCAGCAGCTTACGTAGGGGAGAGGAAAAACTGTTTTTT
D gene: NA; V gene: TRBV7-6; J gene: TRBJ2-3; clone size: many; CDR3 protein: CASSVGSPSTDTQYF; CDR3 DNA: TGTGCCAGCAGCGTAGGCTCCCCAAGTACAGATACGCAGTATTTT
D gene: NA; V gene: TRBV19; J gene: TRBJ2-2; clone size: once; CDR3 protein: CASNFYTGELFF; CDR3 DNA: TGTGCCAGTAACTTTTACACCGGGGAGCTGTTTTTT
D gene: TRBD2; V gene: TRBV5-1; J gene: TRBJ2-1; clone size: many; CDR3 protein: CASSVLREAYNEQFF; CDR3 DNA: TGCGCCAGCAGCGTGTTACGGGAGGCTTACAATGAGCAGTTCTTC
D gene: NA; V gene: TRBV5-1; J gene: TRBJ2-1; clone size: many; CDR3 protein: CASSLADRGRYNEQFF; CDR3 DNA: TGCGCCAGCAGCTTGGCCGACCGGGGGCGCTACAATGAGCAGTTCTTC
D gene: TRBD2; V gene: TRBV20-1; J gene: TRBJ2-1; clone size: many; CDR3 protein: CSATGLAGTAGYNEQFF; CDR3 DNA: TGCAGTGCAACGGGACTAGCGGGAACAGCTGGGTACAATGAGCAGTTCTTC
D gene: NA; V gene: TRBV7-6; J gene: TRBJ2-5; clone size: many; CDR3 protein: CASSLGGNVQETQYF; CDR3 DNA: TGTGCCAGCAGCTTAGGAGGGAACGTCCAAGAGACCCAGTACTTC
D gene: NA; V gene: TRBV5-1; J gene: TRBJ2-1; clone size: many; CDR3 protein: CASSSDNEQFF; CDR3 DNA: TGCGCCAGCAGCTCCGACAATGAGCAGTTCTTC
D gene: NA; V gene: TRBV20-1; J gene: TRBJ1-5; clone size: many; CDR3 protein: CSAREGQYSNQPQHF; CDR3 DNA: TGCAGTGCTAGAGAGGGCCAATATAGCAATCAGCCCCAGCATTTT
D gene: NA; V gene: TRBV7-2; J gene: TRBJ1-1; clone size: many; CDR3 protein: CASSAAMNTEAFF; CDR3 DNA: TGTGCCAGCAGCGCTGCGATGAACACTGAAGCTTTCTTT
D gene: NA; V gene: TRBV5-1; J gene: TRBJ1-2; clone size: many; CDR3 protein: CASSLRTGTNYGYTF; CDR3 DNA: TGCGCCAGCAGCTTGAGGACCGGCACTAACTATGGCTACACCTTC
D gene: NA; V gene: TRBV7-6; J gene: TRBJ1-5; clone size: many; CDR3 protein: CASSLSGGEQPQHF; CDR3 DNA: TGTGCCAGCAGCTTATCTGGGGGGGAGCAGCCCCAGCATTTT
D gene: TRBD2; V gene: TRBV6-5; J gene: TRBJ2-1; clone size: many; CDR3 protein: CASSTVLAGGFEQFF; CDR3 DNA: TGTGCCAGCAGTACAGTACTAGCGGGAGGTTTTGAGCAGTTCTTC
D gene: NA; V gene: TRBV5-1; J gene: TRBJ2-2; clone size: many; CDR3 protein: CASSLTSPNTGELFF; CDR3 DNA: TGCGCCAGCAGCTTGACGAGCCCGAACACCGGGGAGCTGTTTTTT
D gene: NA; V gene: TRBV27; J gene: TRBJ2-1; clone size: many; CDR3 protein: CASSNRDEQFF; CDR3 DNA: TGTGCCAGCAGTAACAGGGATGAGCAGTTCTTC